Here is one T cell receptor beta chain with its context. Its target is not known. The treatment was: some 20 received Ad26.COV2.S at low or high dose, single or two shots; about 5 received placebo; per-sample allocation not given. Collection of samples fell on day 63 after the first vaccine or placebo injection. This specimen belongs to a study of Ad26.COV2.S vaccination and SARS-CoV-2 variants. The overall study: Donor got 5x10^10 or 1x10^11 viral particles of Ad26.COV2.S. Study-wide findings and caveats: Following vaccination, spike-specific CD8+ and CD4+ T cell responses reportedly exhibited substantial breadth.

The protocol was immunoSEQ multiplex PCR, while the TCRdb copy is restricted to in-frame clones and leaves out a portion. Of approximately 410,000 clones listed, 88% were seen once; the top ten hold about 3.6%. Germline CDR1 KGHSH, CDR2 LQKENI. The CDR3 sequence is 14 residues long. V was clipped by 2 bases and J by 5 bases, with 12 bases between them. The TCR sequence derives from a person between 18 and 59 years old who received the Ad26.COV2.S COVID-19 vaccine or a placebo. The source was peripheral blood, collected in a trial of Ad26.COV2.S vaccine versus placebo. This chain connects TRBV18 to TRBJ1-1; D not certain. Here the CDR3 reads CASSPLRERTEAFF. The CDR3 coding sequence is TGTGCCAGCTCACCATTGAGGGAGCGGACTGAAGCTTTCTTT.